This entry lists 7 T cell receptor beta chains sequenced from one sample in a study of PD-1 blockade in mismatch repair-deficient tumors. Using immunoSEQ multiplex PCR, the repertoire was profiled, and TCRdb retains in-frame clones only, with some absent. Altogether about 51,000 clones are present, around 73% being singletons, with the ten largest covering 3.3%. The material sequenced was peripheral blood, taken 4 weeks after starting pembrolizumab. All receptors come from an adult with mismatch repair-deficient cancer.

The chain carries TRBV11-2 and TRBJ1-5; TRBD1 matches at 8 bases. The CDR3 extends over 14 amino acids. CDR1 is SGHAT, CDR2 FQNNGV, per germline. V was pared by 4 bases and J by 7 bases, with 6 bases of the junction left unmatched. The DNA of the CDR3 is TGTGCCAGCAGCTCCACAGGGGGGAGGCAGCCCCAGCATTTT. Its translation is CASSSTGGRQPQHF.

This clone was recorded only once. The chain recombines TRBV5-4 with TRBJ1-2; weak D call: TRBD1 (5 bases). This CDR3 spans 14 amino acids. The germline V and J ends were trimmed by 0 bases and 8 bases, with 14 bases remaining between them. The V gene's germline CDR1 is SGHNT and CDR2 YYREEE (reference sequence). This CDR3 is CASSLAGRSEGYTF. The CDR3 DNA follows: TGTGCCAGCAGCTTGGCGGGGCGTTCTGAAGGCTACACCTTC. The variable domain in full, completed from reference TRBV5-4 and TRBJ1-2, reads ETGVTQSPTHLIKTRGQQVTLRCSSQSGHNTVSWYQQALGQGPQFIFQYYREEENGRGNFPPRFSGLQFPNYSSELNVNALELDDSALYLCASSLAGRSEGYTFGSGTRLTVV.

The J gene is TRBJ2-7, the V gene TRBV11-3; D may be TRBD2 (5 bases). The germline V gene encodes CDR1 SGHNT and CDR2 YENEEA. The CDR3 totals 12 residues. V lost 3 bases and J lost 5, with 8 bases in between. DNA of the CDR3: TGTGCCAGCAGCTTCGGGATTCACGAGCAGTACTTC. This gives the protein CASSFGIHEQYF. Supplemented by reference TRBV11-3 and TRBJ2-7, the full variable domain reads EAGVVQSPRYKIIEKKQPVAFWCNPISGHNTLYWYLQNLGQGPELLIRYENEEAVDDSQLPKDRFSAERLKGVDSTLKIQPAELGDSAVYLCASSFGIHEQYFGPGTRLTVT.

This clone was recorded only once. This rearrangement joins TRBV7-9 to TRBJ2-7; 10 bases map to TRBD2. The CDR3 extends over 15 amino acids. V was clipped by 4 bases and J by 2 bases; unmatched bases: 5. Germline CDR1 reads SEHNR; CDR2 reads FQNEAQ (reference sequence). CDR3 protein: CASSSLLAGTYEQYF. The CDR3 bases are TGTGCCAGCAGCTCCCTACTAGCGGGGACCTACGAGCAGTACTTC.

The V and J genes are TRBV7-6 and TRBJ2-7; D might be TRBD2 (5 bases). V was pared by 1 base and J by 0 bases, with 7 bases between. CDR1 is SGHVS, CDR2 FNYEAQ, per germline. This CDR3 has 14 amino acids. CDR3: CASSLDGNSYEQYF. The CDR3 nucleotides are TGTGCCAGCAGCTTAGACGGGAACTCCTACGAGCAGTACTTC. The whole variable domain, filled in from reference TRBV7-6 and TRBJ2-7, reads GAGVSQSPRYKVTKRGQDVALRCDPISGHVSLYWYRQALGQGPEFLTYFNYEAQQDKSGLPNDRFSAERPEGSISTLTIQRTEQRDSAMYRCASSLDGNSYEQYFGPGTRLTVT.

J is TRBJ2-1 and V is TRBV27; unclear D gene. The germline V gene has CDR1 MNHEY and CDR2 SMNVEV (reference sequence). The CDR3 has 13 residues. The V end was cut by 3 bases, the J end by 5 bases, with 8 bases between. CDR3 amino acids: CASSLGPHNEQFF. The CDR3 DNA is TGTGCCAGCAGTTTGGGCCCTCACAATGAGCAGTTCTTC.

The V gene is TRBV10-2, the J gene TRBJ2-2; D is perhaps TRBD2 (6 bases). Germline CDR1 WSHSY, CDR2 SAAADI. The CDR3 has 14 amino acids. Trimming left V 7 bases short and J 1 base short, with 10 bases between. CDR3 amino acids: CASTGVLNTGELFF. For the CDR3, the DNA is TGCGCCAGCACGGGAGTTCTGAACACCGGGGAGCTGTTTTTT.